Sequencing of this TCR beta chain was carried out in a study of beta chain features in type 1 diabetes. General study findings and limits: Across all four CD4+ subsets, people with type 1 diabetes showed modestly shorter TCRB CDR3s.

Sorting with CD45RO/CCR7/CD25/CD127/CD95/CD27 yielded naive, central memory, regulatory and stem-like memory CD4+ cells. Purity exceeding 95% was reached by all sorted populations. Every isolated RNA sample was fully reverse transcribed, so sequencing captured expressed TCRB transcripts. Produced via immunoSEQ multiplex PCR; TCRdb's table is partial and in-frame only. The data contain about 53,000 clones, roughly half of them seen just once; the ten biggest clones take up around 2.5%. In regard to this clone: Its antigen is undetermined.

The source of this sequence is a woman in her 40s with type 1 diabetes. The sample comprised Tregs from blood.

The CDR3 sequence is CASSYTGTGTAFF. CDR3 nucleotide sequence: TGTGCCAGCAGTTATACCGGGACAGGGACGGCTTTCTTT. V gene TRBV6-1 combines with J gene TRBJ1-1, with 9 nucleotides matching TRBD1. The CDR3 has 13 residues. After removal of 5 bases from V and 11 bases from J, the junction contained 9 bases not matched to a gene. Germline V gene data show CDR1 as MNHNS and CDR2 as SASEGT.